This T cell receptor (beta chain) was captured by sequencing in a study of cytomegalovirus exposure and HLA in healthy donors. At the level of the study: Prior work identified around 110 million unique TCR beta sequences in 150 million to 200 million T cells.

This clone was recorded once. Its antigen is currently unknown. The donors (healthy individuals) were bone marrow donors. Both 60 Vbeta primers and 13 Jbeta primers went into the PCR. Sequencing was performed with immunoSEQ multiplex PCR; in TCRdb, only in-frame clones are kept and a portion is missing. The sample lists about 170,000 clones; around three quarters were seen once. Trimming removed 10 bases at V and 6 bases at J, with 10 bases between. This CDR3 has 10 residues. Per germline, CDR1 WNHNN and CDR2 SYGVQD (reference sequence). Points from the study as a whole: Relative to equally common others, HLA-associated TCR beta chains showed greater clonal expansion in a later analysis.

This sequence was found in a woman aged 50 to 60 in good health and CMV-seronegative. The rearrangement uses TRBV10-1 and TRBJ2-7, with D unresolved. Sequencing was carried out using PBMCs. The CDR3 region has the DNA TGCGCCACCAAAGGCGGCGAGCAGTACTTC. Translating it yields CATKGGEQYF.